The rows below give T cell receptor beta chains drawn from one sample of a study of OX40 agonist ivuxolimab in advanced cancers. The protocol was immunoSEQ multiplex PCR, while the TCRdb copy is restricted to in-frame clones and leaves out a portion. This sample has tens of thousands of clones; roughly 86% occur once, and the top ten carry roughly 5%. The material sequenced was CD4+ or CD8+ T cells sorted from blood, taken in a trial of the OX40 agonist ivuxolimab. These receptors originate from an adult with an advanced solid tumor such as melanoma, head and neck, liver or kidney cancer. CDR3s leave out the opening cysteine and the closing phenylalanine or tryptophan.

j_call: TRBJ1-4
v_call: TRBV7-2
cdr3_aa: ASSSSSGTINEKLF

j_call: TRBJ1-1
v_call: TRBV5-1
cdr3_aa: ASSLGGTGEAF

j_call: TRBJ2-7
v_call: TRBV28
cdr3_aa: ASRTPGGEQY

j_call: TRBJ1-6
v_call: TRBV6-5
cdr3_aa: ASSYLGTDSPLH

j_call: TRBJ2-1
v_call: TRBV10-2
cdr3_aa: ASSEGYNEQF

j_call: TRBJ2-1
v_call: TRBV21-1
cdr3_aa: ASSLRANLGNNEQF

j_call: TRBJ2-1
v_call: TRBV7-9
cdr3_aa: ASSARTGGVRNEQF

j_call: TRBJ1-5
v_call: TRBV7-2
cdr3_aa: ASSNEGLSRQPQH

j_call: TRBJ2-3
v_call: TRBV7-3
cdr3_aa: ASSSGSLALSTDTQY

j_call: TRBJ2-5
v_call: TRBV5-4
cdr3_aa: ASSSASREGRETQY

j_call: TRBJ2-6
v_call: TRBV18
cdr3_aa: ASSPTALSGANVLT

j_call: TRBJ2-7
v_call: TRBV10-3
cdr3_aa: AISGHRGGNNYEQY

j_call: TRBJ2-2
v_call: TRBV10-1
cdr3_aa: ASSARQGDTGELF

j_call: TRBJ1-5
v_call: TRBV10-3
cdr3_aa: AISDGRSNQPQH

j_call: TRBJ2-5
v_call: TRBV7-2
cdr3_aa: ASSLGGGETQY

j_call: TRBJ2-2
v_call: TRBV5-4
cdr3_aa: ASNRVGDGELF

j_call: TRBJ2-4
v_call: TRBV6-1
cdr3_aa: ASRPMGQKNIQY

j_call: TRBJ2-1
v_call: TRBV9
cdr3_aa: ASSVGGSNYNEQF

j_call: TRBJ1-1
v_call: TRBV27
cdr3_aa: ASRGLGQRTEAF

j_call: TRBJ1-1
v_call: TRBV18
cdr3_aa: ASSPYSEGGGEAF

j_call: TRBJ2-5
v_call: TRBV5-1
cdr3_aa: ASSLGPSGSQETQY

j_call: TRBJ2-2
v_call: TRBV4-1
cdr3_aa: ASSQLQHGTGGTGELF

j_call: TRBJ1-1
v_call: TRBV6-6
cdr3_aa: ASWTGGAGRAF

j_call: TRBJ2-3
v_call: TRBV5-4
cdr3_aa: ASSSGGGRDSTDTQY

j_call: TRBJ2-5
v_call: TRBV6-6
cdr3_aa: ASSYSTPETQY

j_call: TRBJ2-5
v_call: TRBV10-3
cdr3_aa: AISEHLTGDKETQY

j_call: TRBJ1-1
v_call: TRBV7-2
cdr3_aa: ASSFGTGGPTEAF

j_call: TRBJ2-3
v_call: TRBV29-1
cdr3_aa: SVEARLADTQY

j_call: TRBJ1-3
v_call: TRBV14
cdr3_aa: ASSPLGPASGNTIY

j_call: TRBJ2-3
v_call: TRBV25-1
cdr3_aa: ASSALSGSHTDTQY

j_call: TRBJ1-4
v_call: TRBV6-5
cdr3_aa: ASSYQDGGDEKLF

j_call: TRBJ1-1
v_call: TRBV18
cdr3_aa: ASSPGKFTEAF